A single sample gave rise to the 15 T cell receptor beta chains below, sequenced in a study of blood T cell repertoires in COVID-19. Method: immunoSEQ multiplex PCR; TCRdb's copy keeps in-frame clones and lacks some. The table shows almost 55,000 clones, with approximately 88% occurring only once. The sample consisted of peripheral blood. Receptors originate from a human donor in a cohort sampled during active COVID-19.

This clone was recorded only once. The rearrangement joins TRBV18 to TRBJ2-1; 8 positions agree with TRBD1. The ends lost 5 bases at V and 6 bases at J; junction bases unmatched: 9. The CDR3 extends over 15 amino acids. Germline V gives CDR1 KGHSH, CDR2 LQKENI. The DNA for the CDR3 is TGTGCCAGCTCAATCCGGACAGGGTCGGGCAATGAGCAGTTCTTC. The encoded protein is CASSIRTGSGNEQFF.

The chain combines TRBV27 with TRBJ1-6; perhaps TRBD1 as D (5 bases). The V gene's germline CDR1 is MNHEY and CDR2 SMNVEV (reference sequence). Trimming took 5 bases from V and 9 from J, leaving 14 bases between them. The CDR3 runs to 14 residues. CDR3 in amino acids: CASSGGTTGSPLHF. Here the CDR3 DNA reads TGTGCCAGCAGTGGCGGCACTACAGGTTCACCCCTCCACTTT.

The chain employs TRBV11-3 and TRBJ2-1; no reliable D call. In germline, CDR1 is SGHNT, CDR2 YENEEA. V dropped 1 base and J dropped 6 bases, with 10 bases sitting between them. The CDR3 is made up of 14 amino acids. The CDR3 bases are TGTGCCAGCAGCTTAGCCCTAGGAGCCAATGAGCAGTTCTTC. Translated: CASSLALGANEQFF.

There are a few counts of this clone. The chain is built from TRBV6-2 or TRBV6-3 and TRBJ2-7; 7 bases fit TRBD1. Trimming at V came to 2 bases and at J to 4 bases, leaving 8 bases not matched to a gene. Germline loops: CDR1 MNHEY, CDR2 SVGEGT. CDR3 length: 15 residues. The CDR3 reads CASSYGTEKTYEQYF. The CDR3 coding sequence is TGTGCCAGCAGTTACGGGACAGAAAAAACATACGAGCAGTACTTC.

The V call is TRBV4-2, the J call TRBJ2-1; D may be TRBD2 (5 bases). V was shortened by 1 base and J by 7 bases, with 11 bases between the two germline ends. Germline CDR1 reads LGHNA; CDR2 reads YNFKEQ. This CDR3 has 14 amino acids. CDR3 DNA sequence: TGTGCCAGCAGCCAAGTCGCTAGCCTGAATGAGCAGTTCTTC. Protein: CASSQVASLNEQFF.

The chain recombines TRBV11-1 with TRBJ2-1; the match to TRBD2 covers 9 bases. V lost 5 bases, J lost 5 bases, and 7 bases stayed unmatched. Germline loops: CDR1 SGHAT, CDR2 FQDESV (reference sequence). The CDR3 covers 15 residues. Here the CDR3 reads CASSPRQREDNEQFF. CDR3 DNA sequence: TGTGCCAGCAGCCCCCGGCAGCGGGAGGACAATGAGCAGTTCTTC.

V gene TRBV9 combines with J gene TRBJ2-3; D is undetermined. The V gene lost 0 bases and the J gene lost 6 bases, with 8 bases spanning the gap. The CDR3 totals 13 residues. From germline, CDR1 is SGDLS and CDR2 YYNGEE. CDR3 sequence: CASSVVEVDTQYF. In nucleotides, the CDR3 is TGTGCCAGCAGCGTAGTAGAGGTGGATACGCAGTATTTT.

The chain combines TRBV5-1 with TRBJ2-3, with a weak D call TRBD1 (5 bases). CDR1 and CDR2 (germline): SGHRS, YFSETQ. The length of the CDR3 is 16 residues. Between the trimmed V and J ends, which lost 0 bases and 3 bases, there was a span of 14 bases. CDR3 residues: CASSLVFREGTDTQYF. CDR3 nucleotide sequence: TGCGCCAGCAGCTTGGTTTTCAGGGAAGGGACAGATACGCAGTATTTT.

V and J are TRBV11-2 and TRBJ1-1; no reliable D call. The CDR3 is made up of 14 amino acids. In germline, CDR1 is SGHAT, CDR2 FQNNGV. V was clipped by 4 bases and J by 0 bases, with 9 bases between them. The CDR3 protein is CASSYDGMNTEAFF. The CDR3 nucleotides read TGTGCCAGCAGCTATGACGGGATGAACACTGAAGCTTTCTTT.

V usage is TRBV25-1 and J usage is TRBJ2-3, with 8 bases fitting TRBD2. After removal of 2 bases from V and 4 bases from J, the junction contained 5 bases not matched to a gene. Germline values: CDR1 MGHDK, CDR2 SYGVNS. This CDR3 is 15 amino acids long. The CDR3 loop reads CASSERSGKADTQYF. Written as DNA, the CDR3 is TGTGCCAGCAGTGAACGTAGCGGGAAGGCAGATACGCAGTATTTT.

The chain joins TRBV5-4 to TRBJ2-3, with TRBD1 as a possible D gene (6 bases). From germline, CDR1 is SGHNT and CDR2 YYREEE (reference sequence). CDR3 length: 14 amino acids. Trimming shortened V by 4 bases and J by 5 bases, and 14 bases separated the two germline ends. The CDR3 loop is CASSPTGSRDTQYF. CDR3 DNA sequence: TGTGCCAGCAGCCCTACAGGGTCCCGAGATACGCAGTATTTT. Using reference TRBV5-4 and TRBJ2-3 for the parts outside the CDR3, the full variable domain is ETGVTQSPTHLIKTRGQQVTLRCSSQSGHNTVSWYQQALGQGPQFIFQYYREEENGRGNFPPRFSGLQFPNYSSELNVNALELDDSALYLCASSPTGSRDTQYFGPGTRLTVL.

The V call is TRBV18, the J call TRBJ1-1, with D perhaps matching TRBD1 (6 bases). Trimming removed 5 bases from V and 3 bases from J, with 13 bases in between. CDR1 and CDR2 (germline): KGHSH, LQKENI. The CDR3 sequence is 14 residues long. Here the CDR3 reads CASSEGGRDTEAFF. The DNA for the CDR3 is TGTGCCAGCTCAGAGGGGGGGCGGGACACTGAAGCTTTCTTT.

The rearrangement links TRBV5-6 to TRBJ1-5; 10 nucleotides line up with TRBD1. V shed 4 bases, J shed 8 bases, and the junction held 3 bases outside the gene matches. Per the germline V gene, CDR1 is SGHDT and CDR2 is YYEEEE. This CDR3 is built from 13 residues. The CDR3 loop is CASSPGQGKPQHF. DNA for the CDR3: TGTGCCAGCAGCCCGGGACAGGGGAAGCCCCAGCATTTT.

The rearrangement uses TRBV19 and TRBJ1-2; the match to TRBD1 covers 8 bases. CDR1 is LNHDA and CDR2 is SQIVND in the germline V gene (reference sequence). After removal of 7 bases from V and 2 bases from J, the junction contained 0 bases not matched to a gene. This CDR3 has 12 residues. DNA for the CDR3: TGTGCCAGTAACAGGGGGAACTATGGCTACACCTTC. It encodes CASNRGNYGYTF.

The CDR3 loop reads CASSQQQGENEKLFF. DNA for the CDR3: TGTGCCAGCAGTCAACAACAGGGGGAGAATGAAAAACTGTTTTTT. The J gene is TRBJ1-4, the V gene TRBV6-5; 8 positions agree with TRBD1. From germline, CDR1 is MNHEY and CDR2 SVGAGI. The CDR3 spans 15 residues. Trimming removed 5 bases from V and 5 bases from J; junction bases left unmatched: 7.